This TCR beta chain came from a study of radiation and T cells in renal cell carcinoma. The CDR3 contains 15 residues. The germline gives CDR1 SEHNR, CDR2 FQNEAQ (reference sequence). V lost 5 bases and J lost 5; bases outside the gene matches: 5. Findings and caveats of the study: In blood, top tumor clones expanded by 2 weeks, shrinking by 4.

The time point was: baseline pretreatment blood. Documented treatment: 15 Gy SBRT to primary tumor, nephrectomy 4 weeks later. Radiation-treated patients gave blood at baseline, week 2 and week 4. A note on this clone: The antigen is not known. The sample contains more than one DNA sequence encoding this CDR3.

Here immunoSEQ multiplex PCR was the method, and the copy in TCRdb shows in-frame clones only, minus some. The table shows about 130,000 clones, with about 88% occurring only once. This material consisted of blood, taken from a patient whose treatment included radiotherapy and nephrectomy. This TCR derives from a woman in her fifties or sixties with renal cell carcinoma. V is TRBV7-9 and J is TRBJ2-3; 12 nucleotides line up with TRBD2. The CDR3 DNA reads TGTGCCAGCAGCCCTAGCGGGGGGGCTGGAGATACGCAGTATTTT. Residues: CASSPSGGAGDTQYF.